Included here is one T cell receptor (beta chain) sequence, with context. Antigen unknown. The source of the sample is a study of OX40 agonist ivuxolimab in advanced cancers. Study-level information: Among those enrolled, mean age was 60 years (range about 23 to 85) and about 79% were male. Study results and limitations: A proportion of nonresponders additionally exhibited low normalized T-cell clonal expansion.

Only in-frame clones appear in the TCRdb table, and some are missing; sequencing was by immunoSEQ multiplex PCR. The sample consists of 60,000 or so clones, roughly 85% of them appearing once. The input for sequencing was CD4+ or CD8+ T cells sorted from blood, taken in a trial of the OX40 agonist ivuxolimab. This receptor was identified in an adult with an advanced solid tumor such as melanoma, head and neck, liver or kidney cancer.

Written as DNA, the CDR3 is TGTGCCAGTAGTATGGGTCTAGCGGGGTCCTACGAGCAGTACTTC. Encoded protein: CASSMGLAGSYEQYF. This rearrangement joins TRBV19 to TRBJ2-7; 9 bases align to TRBD2. The CDR3 consists of 15 residues. CDR1 is LNHDA and CDR2 is SQIVND in the germline V gene (reference sequence). J lost 1 base, V lost 3 bases, and 4 bases had no gene match.